The clone carrying this TCR beta chain turned up a few times. Antigen specificity is unknown. This specimen belongs to a study of beta chain features in type 1 diabetes. Study-level points and caveats: In all four CD4+ subsets, TCRB CDR3 length was significantly, moderately reduced in type 1 diabetes. The similarity of naive, central memory and Treg TCRB repertoires appeared greater among patients than among healthy donors. No resolution was reached here on whether HLA type influences TCRB rearrangement.

Since all of the isolated RNA was reverse transcribed, expressed TCRB transcripts were what got sequenced. Generated by immunoSEQ multiplex PCR, the TCRdb table keeps only in-frame clones and is missing some. Of a few hundred thousand clones detected, approximately 12% appear once; the ten largest clones hold roughly 0.015%. The CDR3 spans 15 residues. Germline lookup yields CDR1 SGHRS and CDR2 YFSETQ. V was clipped by 6 bases and J by 2 bases; unmatched bases: 10. Every participating donor gave one draw, a heparinised blood sample averaging about 100 mL. Input material: naive CD4+ T cells from blood. The receptor's source is a woman in her late teens or twenties with type 1 diabetes. The rearrangement links TRBV5-1 to TRBJ2-5; 7 bases are shared with TRBD1. The CDR3 DNA sequence: TGCGCCAGCACAAGAGGGGGCGTGGGGCAAGAGACCCAGTACTTC. The encoded protein is CASTRGGVGQETQYF.